The 28 T cell receptor beta chains presented below share a single source sample, sequenced in a study of T cell responses to AZD1222 COVID-19 vaccine (dated by TCRdb to the early 2020s). The library was produced with the immunoSEQ multiplex PCR assay. Here the immuneACCESS table is served through TCRdb, limited to in-frame sequences with V and J called. Missing clones are a known gap in these copies; in checked studies unresolved V genes cover under half, and the rest lacks a known reason. Counted in this sample were approximately 100,000 clones; approximately 90% of them appeared once. The ten largest account for roughly a sixth of the sample. The time point label of this sample denotes: baseline before first vaccination. This sample comprised peripheral blood, obtained on day 0 of AZD1222 vaccination. The receptors derive from an adult in good health.

The chain links TRBV27 to TRBJ1-4, with D possibly TRBD1 on 6 matching bases. The ends were cut back, 2 bases at V and 2 bases at J, with 12 bases in the middle. CDR1 is MNHEY, CDR2 SMNVEV, per germline (reference sequence). The CDR3 totals 16 residues. The CDR3 region is CASSLTQGRTNEKLFF. The CDR3 DNA sequence: TGTGCCAGCAGTTTAACACAGGGACGGACTAATGAAAAACTGTTTTTT.

V and J are TRBV5-1 and TRBJ1-6; D might be TRBD1 (5 bases). Deletions cut 0 bases from V and 7 bases from J, with 11 bases between. The CDR3 is 15 residues long. The germline V gene encodes CDR1 SGHRS and CDR2 YFSETQ. This CDR3 is CASSLAQGLNSPLHF. The DNA of the CDR3 is TGCGCCAGCAGCTTGGCGCAGGGATTAAATTCACCCCTCCACTTT.

This rearrangement joins TRBV2 to TRBJ2-5; weak D call: TRBD1 (6 bases). V shed 7 bases and J shed 0 bases, with 12 bases lying between them. Looked up from germline, CDR1 is SNHLY and CDR2 is FYNNEI. The CDR3 totals 14 residues. CDR3 amino acids: CASTQGSYQETQYF. CDR3 nucleotide sequence: TGTGCCAGCACCCAGGGGTCTTACCAAGAGACCCAGTACTTC.

The chain carries TRBV7-9 and TRBJ2-5, with D hard to call. The germline gives CDR1 SEHNR, CDR2 FQNEAQ (reference sequence). Trimming removed 3 bases at V and 5 bases at J, with 4 bases between. The CDR3 extends over 11 amino acids. The CDR3 coding sequence is TGTGCCAGCAGCTTGGACGAGACCCAGTACTTC. This codes for CASSLDETQYF. Full variable domain (rest looked up from reference TRBV7-9 and TRBJ2-5): DTGVSQNPRHKITKRGQNVTFRCDPISEHNRLYWYRQTLGQGPEFLTYFQNEAQLEKSRLLSDRFSAERPKGSFSTLEIQRTEQGDSAMYLCASSLDETQYFGPGTRLLVL.

J is TRBJ1-2 and V is TRBV27; D unresolved. Germline assignment: CDR1 MNHEY and CDR2 SMNVEV (reference sequence). The CDR3 covers 13 residues. Between the trimmed V and J ends, which lost 1 base and 2 bases, there was a span of 5 bases. CDR3 in amino acids: CASSLFRNYGYTF. The CDR3 DNA is TGTGCCAGCAGTTTATTCAGAAACTATGGCTACACCTTC.

The chain is built from TRBV7-2 and TRBJ1-1; D is ambiguous. This CDR3 comprises 15 residues. Trimming stripped 1 base from V and 0 bases from J, with 9 bases between. The germline gives CDR1 SGHTA, CDR2 FQGNSA. The CDR3 loop reads CASSLVSTMNTEAFF. The CDR3 DNA is TGTGCCAGCAGCTTAGTGTCCACTATGAACACTGAAGCTTTCTTT. Variable domain in full (rest from reference TRBV7-2 and TRBJ1-1): GAGVSQSPSNKVTEKGKDVELRCDPISGHTALYWYRQSLGQGLEFLIYFQGNSAPDKSGLPSDRFSAERTGGSVSTLTIQRTQQEDSAVYLCASSLVSTMNTEAFFGQGTRLTVV.

The rearrangement joins TRBV6-4 to TRBJ1-1; TRBD1 matches 9 bases. The V gene's germline CDR1 is MRHNA and CDR2 SNTAGT. Trimming at V came to 3 bases and at J to 11 bases, leaving 7 bases not matched to a gene. The CDR3 totals 13 residues. The CDR3 DNA sequence: TGTGCCAGCAGTGAAATACAGGGGGCCGCGGCTTTCTTT. This gives the protein CASSEIQGAAAFF.

The chain has TRBV21-1 and TRBJ1-2. TRBV21-1 is a documented pseudogene. The CDR3 sequence is 15 residues long. CDR3 in amino acids: CASSKGVGKTYGYTF. In DNA form, the CDR3 reads TGTGCCAGCAGCAAAGGGGTAGGGAAGACCTATGGCTACACCTTC.

The V call is TRBV5-8, the J call TRBJ1-3, with D hard to call. This CDR3 comprises 13 residues. CDR1 SGHTS and CDR2 YDEGEE come from the germline V gene. V dropped 0 bases and J dropped 4 bases, with 5 bases sitting between them. Here the CDR3 DNA reads TGTGCCAGCAGCTTGGCCGGCGGAAACACCATATATTTT. Translated, it gives CASSLAGGNTIYF.

The chain has TRBV7-8 and TRBJ2-1, with D perhaps TRBD1 (7 bases). This CDR3 has 15 residues. The V gene's germline CDR1 is SGHVS and CDR2 FQNEAQ. V was pared by 6 bases and J by 2 bases, with 14 bases between. The CDR3 region is CASRNRGGTYNEQFF. The CDR3 nucleotides are TGTGCCAGCAGAAACAGGGGAGGCACCTACAATGAGCAGTTCTTC.

The chain joins TRBV4-1 to TRBJ2-1; no clear D. Trimming shortened V by 2 bases and J by 0 bases, and 17 bases separated the two germline ends. Germline CDR1 reads MGHRA; CDR2 reads YSYEKL. This CDR3 spans 18 amino acids. This CDR3 reads CASSQFPLPLGSYNEQFF. In nucleotides, the CDR3 is TGCGCCAGCAGCCAATTTCCCCTCCCGCTTGGCTCCTACAATGAGCAGTTCTTC.

The chain uses TRBV6-6 and TRBJ2-2; tentative D call: TRBD1 (5 bases). Germline CDR1 is MNHNY and CDR2 is SVGAGI (reference sequence). Trimming took off 6 bases at V and 3 bases at J, with 8 bases between the two ends. The CDR3 has 13 residues. CDR3 in DNA: TGTGCCAGCAGGACACAGGACACCGGGGAGCTGTTTTTT. Translation gives CASRTQDTGELFF.

This clone was observed once. The chain carries TRBV24-1 and TRBJ2-3; no clear D. Germline V gene sequence: CDR1 KGHDR, CDR2 SFDVKD. The CDR3 covers 14 residues. With 3 bases removed from V and 6 bases from J, the gap between germline ends came to 12 bases. CDR3 sequence: CATSDQNSPDTQYF. CDR3 DNA sequence: TGTGCCACCAGTGATCAAAACAGTCCCGATACGCAGTATTTT.

This sequence joins TRBV9 and TRBJ2-7; 8 bases are a match to TRBD1. The CDR3 is 15 amino acids. Germline CDR1 is SGDLS and CDR2 is YYNGEE. V shed 3 bases and J 3 bases; nucleotides not matched to a gene: 8. CDR3 residues: CASSETGGLGYEQYF. Written as DNA, the CDR3 is TGTGCCAGCAGCGAAACAGGGGGTTTAGGCTACGAGCAGTACTTC.

Of note for this clone: It is likely a read error, because the conserved phenylalanine at the end of the CDR3 is missing. The CDR3 sequence is CASSLQGASPLHL. CDR3 DNA: TGTGCCAGCAGTTTACAGGGGGCCTCACCCCTCCACCTT. The chain employs TRBV6-5 and TRBJ1-6; 9 bases are a match to TRBD1. Germline CDR1 is MNHEY and CDR2 is SVGAGI. The junction had 2 bases not matched to a gene; V was cut back by 4 bases and J by 10 bases. This CDR3 region has 13 residues.

This rearrangement joins TRBV7-3 to TRBJ2-3; the D call may be TRBD1 or TRBD2 (5 bases each). V was clipped by 5 bases and J by 2 bases, with 8 bases between them. The CDR3 length is 13 residues. Germline V gene lookup returns CDR1 SGHTA and CDR2 FQGTGA. As DNA, the CDR3 is TGTGCCAGCAGCCCCGGGACCACAGATACGCAGTATTTT. Translating it yields CASSPGTTDTQYF.

V usage is TRBV19 and J usage is TRBJ1-5; a weak D match, TRBD1 (5 bases). Germline CDR1 LNHDA, CDR2 SQIVND (reference sequence). The CDR3 is made up of 17 amino acids. Trimming removed 4 bases from V and 4 bases from J, with 20 bases in between. As DNA, the CDR3 is TGTGCCAGTAGTAGAGGCTGGAAGGGGCGCAAAAATCAGCCCCAGCATTTT. It encodes CASSRGWKGRKNQPQHF.

The chain uses TRBV29-1 and TRBJ1-2; no clear D gene. Germline loops: CDR1 SQVTM, CDR2 ANQGSEA. CDR3 length: 11 residues. V dropped 7 bases and J dropped 2 bases, with 8 bases sitting between them. DNA for the CDR3: TGCAGCGCAGAGGTAAACTATGGCTACACCTTC. Encoded protein: CSAEVNYGYTF.

This chain connects TRBV19 to TRBJ1-2; D gene uncertain. Germline V lookup: CDR1 LNHDA, CDR2 SQIVND (reference sequence). Trimming took 5 bases from V and 4 from J, leaving 2 bases between them. The CDR3 is 10 residues long. The CDR3 loop is CASSGYGYTF. CDR3 DNA sequence: TGTGCCAGTAGTGGCTATGGCTACACCTTC.

CDR3 loop: CASSLGDRRPFF. CDR3 in DNA: TGTGCCAGCAGTTTAGGGGACAGACGGCCTTTCTTT. The V and J genes are TRBV12-3 or TRBV12-4 and TRBJ1-1, with 7 bases matching TRBD1. This CDR3 comprises 12 residues. J lost 12 bases, V lost 1 base, and 5 bases had no gene match.

This clone was recorded only once. CDR3 nucleotides: TGTGCCAGCAGCCAAGGGGGGTCCTATGGCTACACCTTC. The encoded protein is CASSQGGSYGYTF. The chain links TRBV3-1 (or the pseudogene TRBV3-2) to TRBJ1-2; D is possibly TRBD1 (5 bases). V was cut by 1 base and J by 4 bases, with 7 bases left in between. The germline CDR1 and CDR2 sequences are LGHDT and YNNKEL (reference sequence). The CDR3 is 13 amino acids.

V and J are TRBV6-6 and TRBJ1-1, with 7 bases fitting TRBD1. This CDR3 is 14 amino acids long. V lost 6 bases, J lost 1 base, and 5 bases stayed unmatched. The germline gives CDR1 MNHNY, CDR2 SVGAGI (reference sequence). CDR3 sequence reads: CASRPGQQNTEAFF. The CDR3 DNA sequence: TGTGCCAGCAGGCCGGGACAGCAGAACACTGAAGCTTTCTTT.

This clone occurred once. This chain joins TRBV13 and TRBJ1-4; the D is unclear. CDR1 PRHDT and CDR2 FYEKMQ come from the germline V gene (reference sequence). V was clipped by 2 bases and J by 0 bases, with 19 bases between them. The CDR3 is made up of 19 amino acids. CDR3 nucleotide sequence: TGTGCCAGCAGCTTAAAGACCTACCGGGCTACTGCAACTAATGAAAAACTGTTTTTT. Its translation: CASSLKTYRATATNEKLFF.

The J gene is TRBJ1-2, the V gene TRBV5-8; D perhaps matches TRBD1 (5 bases). The ends were cut back, 0 bases at V and 1 base at J, with 13 bases in the middle. Germline values: CDR1 SGHTS, CDR2 YDEGEE. This CDR3 is built from 16 residues. Here the CDR3 reads CASSLVGRGINYGYTF. CDR3 sequence (DNA): TGTGCCAGCAGCTTGGTTGGCCGGGGGATTAACTATGGCTACACCTTC.

The rearrangement uses TRBV27 and TRBJ2-1; TRBD2 is a possible D gene (7 bases). CDR3 length: 15 residues. Germline V CDR1 and CDR2: MNHEY, SMNVEV (reference sequence). V was shortened by 3 bases and J by 8 bases, with 17 bases between the two germline ends. The CDR3, as DNA: TGTGCCAGCAGTTTTTCTGGGGGGGCCTGGGATGAGCAGTTCTTC. Translating it yields CASSFSGGAWDEQFF.

The rearrangement joins TRBV11-3 to TRBJ2-3, with 12 bases lining up with TRBD2. Germline V gene sequence: CDR1 SGHNT, CDR2 YENEEA. The CDR3 covers 16 residues. The junction had 3 bases not matched to a gene; V was cut back by 5 bases and J by 0 bases. CDR3 amino acids: CASSPGLAGSTDTQYF. The CDR3 DNA sequence: TGTGCCAGCAGCCCCGGACTAGCGGGAAGCACAGATACGCAGTATTTT.

The rearrangement uses TRBV9 and TRBJ2-3, with 9 bases aligning to TRBD1. The CDR3 runs to 17 residues. With V trimmed by 3 bases and J by 0 bases, 8 bases remained unmatched. The germline V gene has CDR1 SGDLS and CDR2 YYNGEE. CDR3 loop: CASSAQGTGLSTDTQYF. The CDR3 region has the DNA TGTGCCAGCAGCGCCCAAGGGACAGGGCTAAGCACAGATACGCAGTATTTT.

The gene calls are TRBV2 and TRBJ2-5, with a weak D call TRBD2 (5 bases). The ends were cut back, 2 bases at V and 1 base at J, with 14 bases in the middle. The germline V gene has CDR1 SNHLY and CDR2 FYNNEI. The CDR3 is made up of 16 amino acids. CDR3 bases: TGTGCCAGCAGTGAACACCCAGGCGGAGGCCAAGAGACCCAGTACTTC. Translation gives CASSEHPGGGQETQYF.